The 23 T cell receptor beta chains presented below share a single source sample, sequenced in a study of a mutant IDH1 vaccine in newly diagnosed glioma. Time point noted: week 23, last vaccination. In the vaccine, a single dose held 300 ug of the mutant IDH1 20-mer peptide, along with topical imiquimod. Generated by immunoSEQ multiplex PCR, the TCRdb table keeps only in-frame clones and is missing some. The repertoire includes roughly 70,000 clones, over 75% of them detected once, and about an eighth sits in the top ten. The antigens for these receptors are not known. Sample: PBMCs, taken from a glioma patient whose treatment included an IDH1 peptide vaccine. These receptors were collected from a man aged 18 to 30 with glioma.

This clone was recorded only once. This chain links TRBV7-9 with TRBJ1-1; 9 nucleotides align to TRBD1. The CDR3 is 13 residues long. V dropped 5 bases and J dropped 11; count of bases not matched to a gene: 9. Germline CDR1 SEHNR, CDR2 FQNEAQ (reference sequence). The CDR3 region is CASSPPRDRDAFF. The CDR3 coding sequence is TGTGCCAGCAGCCCCCCCCGGGACAGGGATGCTTTCTTT.

The V call is TRBV30, the J call TRBJ2-5; D gene ambiguous. From germline, CDR1 is GTSNPN and CDR2 SVGIG (reference sequence). With 4 bases removed from V and 2 bases from J, the gap between germline ends came to 8 bases. The CDR3 consists of 12 residues. The CDR3 region is CAWNELQETQYF. Here the CDR3 DNA reads TGTGCCTGGAACGAGCTTCAAGAGACCCAGTACTTC.

This rearrangement joins TRBV6-6 to TRBJ2-7, with 7 bases that match TRBD1. Germline V gene lookup returns CDR1 MNHNY and CDR2 SVGAGI (reference sequence). This CDR3 region has 15 residues. With V trimmed by 6 bases and J by 0 bases, 8 bases remained unmatched. CDR3 sequence (DNA): TGTGCCAGCAGCGAGACAGGGACCAACTCCTACGAGCAGTACTTC. Its protein is CASSETGTNSYEQYF.

To note about this clone: The junction shows a germline mismatch at one end, possibly a read error. The chain recombines TRBV7-7 with TRBJ2-1; 10 positions agree with TRBD2. Per the germline V gene, CDR1 is SSHAT and CDR2 is FNYEAQ (reference sequence). This CDR3 spans 17 amino acids. The CDR3 DNA is TGTGCTAGCAGCGAGCGAGGGGAGCGGGGGGGCGTCGATGAGCAGTTCTTC. Amino acid sequence: CASSERGERGGVDEQFF.

The V and J genes are TRBV5-1 and TRBJ2-5; possible D gene TRBD1, 6 bases. V lost 0 bases, J lost 5 bases, and 14 bases lay in between. The germline CDR1 and CDR2 sequences are SGHRS and YFSETQ. CDR3 size: 15 residues. The CDR3 sequence is CASSLGPGERETQYF. CDR3 coding DNA: TGCGCCAGCAGCTTGGGGCCAGGGGAGCGTGAGACCCAGTACTTC.

This sequence joins TRBV10-3 and TRBJ1-2; D remains unclear. The V gene lost 3 bases and the J gene lost 6 bases, with 14 bases spanning the gap. This CDR3 has 14 residues. Germline V gives CDR1 ENHRY, CDR2 SYGVKD. The CDR3 region is CAISEQNRIDGYTF. CDR3 nucleotide sequence: TGTGCCATCAGTGAACAGAACCGGATTGATGGCTACACCTTC.

The V and J genes are TRBV6-5 and TRBJ2-5; TRBD2 might be the D (5 bases). With 5 bases removed from V and 5 bases from J, the gap between germline ends came to 15 bases. This CDR3 region has 14 residues. Germline V gives CDR1 MNHEY, CDR2 SVGAGI. Here the CDR3 reads CASSPLGGVETQYF. CDR3 bases: TGTGCCAGCAGTCCCCTTGGAGGCGTGGAGACCCAGTACTTC.

The CDR3 is CASSPWGGNTEAFF. The CDR3 nucleotides are TGTGCCAGCTCACCATGGGGGGGAAACACTGAAGCTTTCTTT. The gene calls are TRBV18 and TRBJ1-1; possible D gene TRBD1, 5 bases. V lost 2 bases to trimming and J lost 2 bases, with 9 bases between them. The germline V gene has CDR1 KGHSH and CDR2 LQKENI. This CDR3 is built from 14 residues.

The CDR3 loop is CASSLLGQGGDTEAFF. Written as DNA, the CDR3 is TGCGCCAGCAGCTTGCTCGGACAGGGAGGGGACACTGAAGCTTTCTTT. V gene TRBV5-1 combines with J gene TRBJ1-1; 8 nucleotides align to TRBD1. Germline trimming cut 1 base from V and 3 bases from J; bases unmatched to any gene: 8. The CDR3 is 16 amino acids. Germline lookup yields CDR1 SGHRS and CDR2 YFSETQ.

This chain connects TRBV7-2 to TRBJ1-1; D is perhaps TRBD1 (6 bases). CDR1 and CDR2 (germline): SGHTA, FQGNSA. The length of the CDR3 is 15 residues. V lost 4 bases and J lost 1, with 13 bases in between. The CDR3 is CASSWGQGRNTEAFF. The CDR3 nucleotides are TGTGCCAGCAGCTGGGGGCAGGGGAGGAACACTGAAGCTTTCTTT. The full variable domain, with the rest looked up from reference TRBV7-2 and TRBJ1-1, is GAGVSQSPSNKVTEKGKDVELRCDPISGHTALYWYRQSLGQGLEFLIYFQGNSAPDKSGLPSDRFSAERTGGSVSTLTIQRTQQEDSAVYLCASSWGQGRNTEAFFGQGTRLTVV.

The chain recombines TRBV28 with TRBJ2-7, with TRBD2 as a possible D gene (5 bases). This CDR3 has 15 residues. Trimming shortened V by 3 bases and J by 0 bases, and 12 bases separated the two germline ends. Germline CDR1 and CDR2: MDHEN and SYDVKM. CDR3 region: CASSFGGPGSYEQYF. CDR3 coding DNA: TGTGCCAGCAGTTTCGGAGGTCCCGGCTCCTACGAGCAGTACTTC.

The rearrangement joins TRBV4-3 to TRBJ1-5; D gene uncertain. Germline lookup yields CDR1 LGHNA and CDR2 YSLEER. V lost 0 bases and J lost 2, with 8 bases in between. The length of the CDR3 is 15 residues. The CDR3 protein is CASSQDAGGNQPQHF. The CDR3 bases are TGCGCCAGCAGCCAAGATGCGGGAGGCAATCAGCCCCAGCATTTT.

This clone was seen just once. This rearrangement joins TRBV6-5 to TRBJ2-7; 10 nucleotides agree with TRBD1. This CDR3 is 14 amino acids long. J was trimmed by 4 bases and V by 4 bases; bases with no gene match: 4. Per the germline V gene, CDR1 is MNHEY and CDR2 is SVGAGI. The CDR3 loop is CASSSGTGVYEQYF. As DNA, the CDR3 is TGTGCCAGCAGTTCCGGGACAGGGGTATACGAGCAGTACTTC.

This clone was counted between two and nine times. This chain joins TRBV30 and TRBJ1-2; 9 bases fit TRBD1. The CDR3 runs to 14 residues. Germline assignment: CDR1 GTSNPN and CDR2 SVGIG (reference sequence). The V segment lost 2 bases and the J segment 8 bases; nucleotides outside the gene matches: 9. The CDR3 is CAWSPPTGGYGYTF. The CDR3 nucleotides are TGTGCCTGGAGTCCTCCGACAGGGGGTTACGGCTACACCTTC.

The rearrangement links TRBV9 to TRBJ1-2, with D possibly being TRBD1 (5 bases). Germline V gene data show CDR1 as SGDLS and CDR2 as YYNGEE. V was trimmed by 0 bases and J by 4 bases, leaving 13 bases between them. This CDR3 has 15 amino acids. Here the CDR3 DNA reads TGTGCCAGCAGCGTAGGTGGCAGGGTGGCCTATGGCTACACCTTC. It yields the protein CASSVGGRVAYGYTF.

This chain joins TRBV4-1 and TRBJ2-1; 11 positions match TRBD2. J gave up 9 bases and V 4 bases, and 8 bases lay outside the gene matches. There are 15 residues in the CDR3. Per the germline V gene, CDR1 is MGHRA and CDR2 is YSYEKL. CDR3 protein: CASSPSGRTGFEQFF. CDR3 nucleotide sequence: TGCGCCAGCAGCCCTAGCGGGAGGACCGGGTTTGAGCAGTTCTTC.

The rearrangement uses TRBV5-1 and TRBJ2-7, with 12 bases identical to TRBD1. The CDR3 sequence is 14 residues long. J was trimmed by 4 bases and V by 4 bases; bases with no gene match: 3. Germline CDR1 and CDR2: SGHRS and YFSETQ. This CDR3 reads CASSGGQGAYEQYF. In nucleotides, the CDR3 is TGCGCCAGCAGCGGGGGACAGGGGGCGTACGAGCAGTACTTC. Based on the CDR3 plus reference TRBV5-1 and TRBJ2-7, the full variable domain is KAGVTQTPRYLIKTRGQQVTLSCSPISGHRSVSWYQQTPGQGLQFLFEYFSETQRNKGNFPGRFSGRQFSNSRSEMNVSTLELGDSALYLCASSGGQGAYEQYFGPGTRLTVT.

The V gene is TRBV29-1, the J gene TRBJ2-7; 8 positions match TRBD1. CDR1 is SQVTM, CDR2 ANQGSEA, per germline. The trim removed 7 bases at V and 2 bases at J, leaving 7 bases unmatched. This CDR3 contains 13 residues. The CDR3 sequence is CSAGQGAAYEQYF. For the CDR3, the DNA is TGCAGCGCCGGACAGGGTGCAGCCTACGAGCAGTACTTC.

This chain connects TRBV25-1 to TRBJ2-1; D uncertain. CDR3 length equals 14 residues. V was cut by 2 bases and J by 0 bases, with 5 bases left in between. The germline V gene has CDR1 MGHDK and CDR2 SYGVNS. The CDR3 DNA reads as TGTGCCAGCAGTGAACTGAGCTCCTACAATGAGCAGTTCTTC. This sequence encodes CASSELSSYNEQFF.

This clone was picked up one time. The rearrangement joins TRBV18 to TRBJ1-4; D is undetermined. The CDR3 has 16 amino acids. V was shortened by 3 bases and J by 0 bases, with 11 bases between the two germline ends. Germline CDR1 KGHSH, CDR2 LQKENI. The CDR3, as DNA: TGTGCCAGCTCACCCTCGCACAGAGCAACTAATGAAAAACTGTTTTTT. Protein sequence: CASSPSHRATNEKLFF.

The rearrangement links TRBV19 to TRBJ1-6, with 7 positions matching TRBD1. The CDR3 spans 16 residues. With 6 bases clipped from V and 4 bases from J, the junction kept 9 bases outside the gene matches. Germline CDR1 is LNHDA and CDR2 is SQIVND (reference sequence). As DNA, the CDR3 is TGTGCCAGTAGGAAACCAGGGGGACTGTATAATTCACCCCTCCACTTT. It encodes CASRKPGGLYNSPLHF.

This chain connects TRBV7-9 to TRBJ2-5, with 9 nucleotides matching TRBD1. Germline V gene sequence: CDR1 SEHNR, CDR2 FQNEAQ (reference sequence). This CDR3 spans 15 amino acids. Unmatched junction bases numbered 8, after V lost 5 bases and J lost 4 bases. CDR3 coding DNA: TGTGCCAGCAGCCCCGTACAGGGGGCAGGAGAGACCCAGTACTTC. Its protein is CASSPVQGAGETQYF.

This clone was detected once. The chain uses TRBV2 and TRBJ1-2; 9 bases map to TRBD1. The CDR3 sequence is 17 residues long. The germline V gene encodes CDR1 SNHLY and CDR2 FYNNEI. Trimming at V came to 4 bases and at J to 4 bases, leaving 13 bases not matched to a gene. The CDR3 DNA follows: TGTGCCAGCAGTGTCCTGCCCGGCGGGACAGGGAGCTATGGCTACACCTTC. Its protein is CASSVLPGGTGSYGYTF.